This T cell receptor (beta chain) was sequenced for a study of blood T cell repertoires in COVID-19. Study summary: Some COVID-19 samples were acute and others convalescent; all came from the United States, Italy and Spain. PBMCs, B-cell-depleted T cells, or T cells were the source of the cDNA or gDNA that made up the material.

This clone was seen once. The CDR3 is 15 residues long. Trimming took 2 bases from V and 5 from J, leaving 13 bases between them. Germline V lookup: CDR1 SSHAT, CDR2 FNYEAQ (reference sequence). Some clones are missing from TCRdb's copy, which holds only in-frame ones; the method was immunoSEQ multiplex PCR. The sample has 300,000 or so clones; roughly 91% are singletons. The sequence was collected from a man in his forties or fifties with active or convalescent COVID-19. The chain carries TRBV7-7 and TRBJ2-1, with TRBD1 as a possible D gene (6 bases). Sequences were obtained from peripheral blood. The CDR3, as DNA: TGTGCCAGCAGCTTAAGTCCCGGACAGAACAATGAGCAGTTCTTC. Encoded protein: CASSLSPGQNNEQFF.